This entry features one T cell receptor beta chain sequence. Its cognate antigen has yet to be identified. No base qualities exist here, and no much larger clone lies one base off it. The germline V end is reduced by 6 bases and the J end by 6 bases; junction bases left unmatched: 12. From its cysteine to its phenylalanine, the CDR3 spans 15 amino acids. This entry keeps only the CDR3 DNA: 45 bases, framed from base 1. The germline V gene provides CDR1 MNHEY and CDR2 SVGAGI. The immunoSEQ Assay, a bias-controlled multiplex PCR, was used to amplify TCRbeta CDR3 regions from genomic DNA. Per the authors' processing: The number of nucleated cells in each sample was estimated by amplification of reference gene primers within the assay. To quantify the absolute abundance of each unique TCRbeta CDR3 rearrangement, sequence reads were collapsed and filtered. Productive Simpson clonality was computed per sample as the square root of Simpson's diversity index over productive rearrangements. TCRdb carries this immuneACCESS record with in-frame sequences only. Its versions omit some clonotypes, under half of them owing to an unresolved V gene in the studies checked, with the rest unexplained. V, J and clone size were drawn from that table, and D and trimming were deduced from the DNA. Here the sample has about 220,000 clones; roughly 84% occur a single time. The ten largest clones capture nearly 20% of the sample.

This specimen comes from a study of blood T cell repertoires in COVID-19 (dated by TCRdb to the early 2020s). With regard to the full study: The collaborator samples originated in the United States, Italy and Spain and spanned the acute and convalescent phases of COVID-19. The repertoires were made available in a free public database intended to serve as a resource for research on the immune response to SARS-CoV-2. Samples were obtained from the ongoing ImmuneRACE study (first 160 participants) and from 1,254 subjects provided by 6 global collaborators. The material from the prospective study consisted of cDNA or gDNA derived from T cells, B-cell-depleted T cells, or PBMCs. Where available, HLA class I and class II types were taken from metadata supplied by the sample provider and were not determined by assay-based typing. Subjects who had been exposed to COVID-19, were actively infected with it, or had recovered from it provided the deeply sampled blood TCRbeta repertoires that made up the dataset. Sample metadata almost always included a de-identified subject ID, COVID-19 status, age in years and sex. Overall results and qualifications from the work: How much clinical and demographic metadata was included differed by source and by participant, and the metadata was provided uncurated.

Collaborating institutions collected whole blood in K2EDTA tubes following their own protocols. For TCRbeta analysis, collaborators shipped samples as frozen whole blood, isolated PBMCs, or DNA extracted from either of those sample types. Source material: peripheral blood. The sequence came from a man aged 25 to 45 with active or convalescent COVID-19. The chain uses TRBV6-5 and TRBJ2-7; TRBD1 fits 9 bases in the junction. Here is the DNA: TGTGCCAGCAGGGATTACCGGGACAGGGCAGGCGAGCAGTACTTC. This gives the protein CASRDYRDRAGEQYF.